This record looks at one T cell receptor (beta chain) sequence and its context. What it recognizes is unknown. Measured with immunoSEQ multiplex PCR; TCRdb has only the in-frame clones, and not every one. The sample carries about 150,000 clones, 86% recorded once. The data were obtained in a study of cytomegalovirus exposure and HLA in healthy donors. The study's findings and limits: In vitro experiments confirmed that three CMV-associated chains were specific for CMV antigens. Reported performance of the classifier showed diagnosis of cytomegalovirus status with high specificity and sensitivity. The authors enumerated over 150 TCR beta chains as linked to cytomegalovirus.

While the first cohort had 600 to 800 subjects, the donors belonged to the separate validation cohort of about 120 subjects. Germline assignment: CDR1 PRHDT and CDR2 FYEKMQ (reference sequence). The ends were cut back, 5 bases at V and 4 bases at J, with 21 bases in the middle. This CDR3 region has 16 residues. The TCR originated in a man aged 18 to 35 in good health and CMV-seropositive. The sample taken for sequencing was PBMCs. The rearrangement uses TRBV13 and TRBJ2-7; D perhaps matches TRBD1 (6 bases). The CDR3 loop reads CASSLAGTPIPYEQYF. The CDR3 region has the DNA TGTGCCAGCAGCCTAGCCGGGACACCCATTCCGTACGAGCAGTACTTC.